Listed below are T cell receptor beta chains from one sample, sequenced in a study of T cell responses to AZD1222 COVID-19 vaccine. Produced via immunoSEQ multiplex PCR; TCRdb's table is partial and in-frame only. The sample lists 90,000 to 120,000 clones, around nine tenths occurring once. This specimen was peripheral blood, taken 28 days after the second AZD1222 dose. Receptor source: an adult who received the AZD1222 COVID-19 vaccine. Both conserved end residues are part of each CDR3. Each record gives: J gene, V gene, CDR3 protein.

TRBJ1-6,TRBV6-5,CASSYSPGSPLHF
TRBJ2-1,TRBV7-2,CASRTRGGRAFF
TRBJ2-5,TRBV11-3,CASSPSGGTETQYF
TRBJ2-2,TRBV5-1,CASSLTGTSGRSTGELFF
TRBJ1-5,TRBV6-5,CASSYSTGSNQPQHF
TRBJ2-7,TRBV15,CATSRDQGTAYEQYF
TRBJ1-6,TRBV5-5,CASSPRPGQLMSSYNSPLHF
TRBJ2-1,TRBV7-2,CASSLAVLAASKEQFF
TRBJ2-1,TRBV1,CTSSHRTSPRSYNEQFF
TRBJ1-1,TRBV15,CATSGAGGSQNNLEAFF